This paragraph reports one TCR beta chain. This entry belongs to a study of blood T cell repertoires in COVID-19. As for the study in general: Sites in the United States, Italy and Spain provided acute and convalescent COVID-19 samples. PBMCs, B-cell-depleted T cells, or T cells were the source of the cDNA or gDNA that made up the material.

Original methodology: Nucleated cell number was recorded as an estimate derived from reference gene primer amplification. Sequencing was performed with immunoSEQ multiplex PCR; in TCRdb, only in-frame clones are kept and a portion is missing. V, J and clone size derive from that table, while D and trimming were established from the DNA sequence. The table records 200,000 to 300,000 clones, about 89% of them present only once. V was shortened by 4 bases and J by 4 bases, with 13 bases between the two germline ends. The CDR3 spans 15 residues. Germline CDR1 and CDR2: MNHEY and SVGAGI. The V call is TRBV6-5, the J call TRBJ2-2; perhaps TRBD2 as D (5 bases). The sequenced sample was peripheral blood. The sequence came from a woman aged 40 to 55 who had recovered from COVID-19. The CDR3 region has the DNA TGTGCCAGCAGTTTCGTCCGGGAATCCACCGGGGAGCTGTTTTTT. Residues: CASSFVRESTGELFF.